These T cell receptor beta chains were read from a single sample in a study of PD-L1 blockade in urothelial cancer. Measured with immunoSEQ multiplex PCR; TCRdb has only the in-frame clones, and not every one. Found here are around 93,000 clones, 75% to 90% of them singletons; the top ten hold 8.4%. The sample here was PBMCs, taken around atezolizumab (anti-PD-L1) treatment. These receptors all come from a man between 65 and 85 years old with urothelial cancer. Each CDR3 is given with its conserved first and last residue. The D gene is left open where the match is weak. The listing skips clone size in some rows; elsewhere it reads once, few, many or a size class.

16	TRBV7-8	TRBJ2-7	-	-	CASSFSRSGASYEQYF	TGTGCCAGCAGCTTTTCCCGGTCAGGGGCCTCCTACGAGCAGTACTTC
15	TRBV11-2	TRBJ2-3	-	-	CASSLRSGPTDTQYF	TGTGCCAGCAGCTTAAGGTCAGGGCCCACAGATACGCAGTATTTT
15	TRBV19	TRBJ2-4	TRBD1	-	CASSETGFSKNIQYF	TGTGCCAGTAGCGAGACAGGGTTTAGCAAAAACATTCAGTACTTC
16	TRBV4-3	TRBJ2-7	TRBD1	-	CASSQAPGTGRDEQYF	TGCGCCAGCAGCCAGGCCCCAGGGACAGGGCGAGACGAGCAGTACTTC
14	TRBV9	TRBJ2-7	-	-	CASSSSRSSYEQYF	TGTGCCAGCAGCTCCTCCCGGAGCTCCTACGAGCAGTACTTC
13	TRBV30	TRBJ1-6	-	-	CASSGGQNSPLHF	TGTGCCTCTTCCGGAGGCCAGAATTCACCCCTCCACTTT
14	TRBV10-3	TRBJ2-3	-	-	CAIRETSVGDTQYF	TGTGCCATCAGGGAGACTAGTGTGGGAGATACGCAGTATTTT
13	TRBV14	TRBJ2-5	-	-	CASSPRVQETQYF	TGTGCCAGCAGCCCACGGGTCCAAGAGACCCAGTACTTC
15	TRBV29-1	TRBJ2-7	TRBD2	-	CSVETSGGSLYEQYF	TGCAGCGTTGAGACTAGCGGGGGTTCACTCTACGAGCAGTACTTC
18	TRBV21-1	TRBJ2-7	-	few	CASSIPGRQGLPSYEQYF	TGTGCCAGCAGCATCCCCGGGCGGCAGGGCCTGCCCTCCTACGAGCAGTACTTC
14	TRBV2	TRBJ2-3	-	-	CASMAGALTDTQYF	TGTGCCAGCATGGCGGGGGCGCTCACAGATACGCAGTATTTT
15	TRBV7-2	TRBJ2-5	TRBD2	-	CASSWTSGRQETQYF	TGTGCCAGCAGCTGGACTAGCGGGCGCCAAGAGACCCAGTACTTC
14	TRBV5-1	TRBJ2-7	TRBD2	-	CASSSTSGAYEQYF	TGCGCCAGCAGCTCGACTAGCGGGGCATACGAGCAGTACTTC
12	TRBV6-4	TRBJ1-4	-	-	CASSDSAEKLFF	TGTGCCAGCAGTGACTCAGCAGAAAAACTGTTTTTT
15	TRBV5-1	TRBJ1-2	TRBD1	-	CASSYRDSSNYGYTF	TGCGCCAGCAGCTACCGGGACAGTTCCAACTATGGCTACACCTTC
13	TRBV29-1	TRBJ1-1	TRBD1	-	CSVRTGADTEAFF	TGCAGCGTTAGGACAGGGGCGGACACTGAAGCTTTCTTT
16	TRBV28	TRBJ2-7	-	once	CASSLSRDLRSYEQYF	TGTGCCAGCAGTTTATCCCGGGACTTAAGGTCCTACGAGCAGTACTTC
14	TRBV11-2	TRBJ2-7	-	-	CASRPAIDLGGQYF	TGTGCCAGCAGACCTGCCATTGACCTAGGTGGGCAGTACTTC
13	TRBV7-9	TRBJ2-5	TRBD2	-	CASSGRDLPAQYF	TGTGCCAGCAGCGGGAGGGACCTTCCGGCCCAGTACTTC
15	TRBV18	TRBJ1-5	-	-	CASSLTGRGNQPQHF	TGTGCCAGCTCCCTCACGGGGAGGGGCAATCAGCCCCAGCATTTT
14	TRBV19	TRBJ1-1	-	-	CASSINRISSEAFF	TGTGCCAGTAGTATAAACAGAATCTCCTCTGAAGCTTTCTTT
14	TRBV5-1	TRBJ2-7	-	-	CASSQDGSGYEQYF	TGCGCCAGCAGTCAGGACGGTTCGGGGTACGAGCAGTACTTC
16	TRBV27	TRBJ2-5	TRBD2	-	CASSLLAGGLRETQYF	TGTGCCAGCAGTTTATTAGCGGGAGGGCTTCGCGAGACCCAGTACTTC
15	TRBV7-6	TRBJ2-2	TRBD1	-	CASSLGGTGAGELFF	TGTGCCAGCAGCTTGGGGGGGACAGGGGCCGGGGAGCTGTTTTTT
16	TRBV11-2	TRBJ2-1	-	-	CASTPGGHSSYNEQFF	TGTGCCAGCACCCCCGGGGGGCACAGCTCCTACAATGAGCAGTTCTTC
14	TRBV5-6	TRBJ1-1	-	-	CASSLGGLNTEAFF	TGTGCCAGCAGCTTGGGCGGACTCAACACTGAAGCTTTCTTT
16	TRBV5-1	TRBJ1-5	-	-	CASSLEGGFGNQPQHF	TGCGCCAGCAGCTTGGAAGGGGGTTTTGGCAATCAGCCCCAGCATTTT
16	TRBV19	TRBJ2-1	TRBD2	-	CASSTRLAGGYNEQFF	TGTGCCAGTAGTACCCGACTAGCGGGGGGGTACAATGAGCAGTTCTTC
15	TRBV5-8	TRBJ2-7	-	-	CASTVTHTRYYEQYF	TGTGCCAGCACAGTGACCCATACTAGATACTACGAGCAGTACTTC